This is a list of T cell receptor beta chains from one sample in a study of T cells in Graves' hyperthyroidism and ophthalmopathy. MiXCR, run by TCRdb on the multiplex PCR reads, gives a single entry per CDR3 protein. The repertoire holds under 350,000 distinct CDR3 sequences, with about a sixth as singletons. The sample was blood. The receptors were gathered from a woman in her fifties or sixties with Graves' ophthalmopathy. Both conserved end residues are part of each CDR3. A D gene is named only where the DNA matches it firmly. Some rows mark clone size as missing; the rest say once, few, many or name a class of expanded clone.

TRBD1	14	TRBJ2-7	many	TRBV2	TGTGCCAGCAGCCCCGACAGGGATGCCTACGAGCAGTACTTC	CASSPDRDAYEQYF
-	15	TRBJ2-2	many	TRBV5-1	TGCGCCAGCAGAACAGATACGATCGACACCGGGGAGCTGTTTTTT	CASRTDTIDTGELFF
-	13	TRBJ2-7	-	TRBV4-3	TGCGCCAGCAGCCACTCGACAGGATACGAGCAGTACTTC	CASSHSTGYEQYF
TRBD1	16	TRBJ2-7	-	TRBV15	TGTGCCACCAGCGCCCCGGGACAGGGGGCTTCCTACGAGCAGTACTTC	CATSAPGQGASYEQYF
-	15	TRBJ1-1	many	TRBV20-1	TGCAGTGCTACGTCCAGCCTCAACATGAACACTGAAGCTTTCTTT	CSATSSLNMNTEAFF
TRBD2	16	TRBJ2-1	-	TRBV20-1	TGCAGTGCTTTGGGCAGAGGGACTAGCGGGAGAGGTGAGCAGTTCTTC	CSALGRGTSGRGEQFF
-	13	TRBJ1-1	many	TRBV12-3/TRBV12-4	TGTGCCAGCAGTTTGACGGGTTACACTGAAGCTTTCTTT	CASSLTGYTEAFF
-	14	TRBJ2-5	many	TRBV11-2	TGTGCCAGCAGCTTAGAGACAGGTGGAAAGACCCAGTACTTC	CASSLETGGKTQYF
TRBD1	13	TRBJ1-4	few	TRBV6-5	TGTGCCAGCAGTTACCACGACAGGGGAAAACTGTTTTTT	CASSYHDRGKLFF
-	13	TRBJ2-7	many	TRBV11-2	TGTGCCAGCAGAGGCACAATCTCCTACGAGCAGTACTTC	CASRGTISYEQYF
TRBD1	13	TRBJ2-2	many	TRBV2	TGTGCCAGCAGTGTACAGGGGGCCGGGGAGCTGTTTTTT	CASSVQGAGELFF
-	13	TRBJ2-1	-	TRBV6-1	TGTGCCAGCAGCTGGACGGATTACAATGAGCAGTTCTTC	CASSWTDYNEQFF
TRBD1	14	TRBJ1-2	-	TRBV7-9	TGTGCCAGCAGCTTAGAAGGGACAGGGAAAGGCTACACCTTC	CASSLEGTGKGYTF
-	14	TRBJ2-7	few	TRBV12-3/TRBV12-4	TGTGCCAGCAGTTTTGGGGCTAAGCCAGGGGAGCAGTACTTC	CASSFGAKPGEQYF
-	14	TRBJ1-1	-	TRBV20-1	TGCAGTGCTCCAGTAGGGAGTTTGAACACTGAAGCTTTCTTT	CSAPVGSLNTEAFF
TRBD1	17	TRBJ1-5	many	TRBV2	TGTGCCAGCAGTGAGGCGGAGGGGGCAAGGAGCAATCAGCCCCAGCATTTT	CASSEAEGARSNQPQHF
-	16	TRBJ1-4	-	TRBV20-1	TGCAGTGCTAGAGATGCCAGGGCTGCAACTAATGAAAAACTGTTTTTT	CSARDARAATNEKLFF